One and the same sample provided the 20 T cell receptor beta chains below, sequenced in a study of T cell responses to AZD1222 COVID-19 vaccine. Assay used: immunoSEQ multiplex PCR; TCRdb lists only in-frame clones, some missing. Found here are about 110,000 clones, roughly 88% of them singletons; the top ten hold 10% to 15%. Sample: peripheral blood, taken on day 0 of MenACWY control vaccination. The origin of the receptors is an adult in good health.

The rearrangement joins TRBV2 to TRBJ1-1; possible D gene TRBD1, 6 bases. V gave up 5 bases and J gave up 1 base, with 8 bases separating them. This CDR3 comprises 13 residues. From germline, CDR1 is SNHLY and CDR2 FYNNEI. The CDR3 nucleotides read TGTGCCAGCAGTTGGACAGAGAACACTGAAGCTTTCTTT. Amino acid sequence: CASSWTENTEAFF.

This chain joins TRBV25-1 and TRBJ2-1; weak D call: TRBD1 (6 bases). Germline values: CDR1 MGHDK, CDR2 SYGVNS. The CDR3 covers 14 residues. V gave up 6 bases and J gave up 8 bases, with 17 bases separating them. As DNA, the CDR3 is TGTGCCAGCAGCGAGGGACACGCCATGGATGAGCAGTTCTTC. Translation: CASSEGHAMDEQFF.

The DNA for the CDR3 is TGTGCCAGCAGTAGACCGGGACAGATAAATCAGCCCCAGCATTTT. This sequence encodes CASSRPGQINQPQHF. The chain employs TRBV28 and TRBJ1-5; 7 bases agree with TRBD1. With 5 bases clipped from V and 4 bases from J, the junction kept 8 bases outside the gene matches. From germline, CDR1 is MDHEN and CDR2 SYDVKM. This CDR3 spans 15 amino acids.

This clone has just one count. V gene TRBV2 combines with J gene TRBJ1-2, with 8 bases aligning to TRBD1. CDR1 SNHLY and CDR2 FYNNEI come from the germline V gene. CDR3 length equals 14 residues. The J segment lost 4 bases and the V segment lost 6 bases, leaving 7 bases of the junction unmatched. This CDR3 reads CASSLDRGSYGYTF. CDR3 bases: TGTGCCAGCAGCCTAGACAGGGGAAGCTATGGCTACACCTTC.

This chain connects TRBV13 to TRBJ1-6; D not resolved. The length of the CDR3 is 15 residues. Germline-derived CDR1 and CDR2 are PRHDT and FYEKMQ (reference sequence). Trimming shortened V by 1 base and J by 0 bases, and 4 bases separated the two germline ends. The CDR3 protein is CASSLESSYNSPLHF. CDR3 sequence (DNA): TGTGCCAGCAGCTTAGAAAGCTCCTATAATTCACCCCTCCACTTT.

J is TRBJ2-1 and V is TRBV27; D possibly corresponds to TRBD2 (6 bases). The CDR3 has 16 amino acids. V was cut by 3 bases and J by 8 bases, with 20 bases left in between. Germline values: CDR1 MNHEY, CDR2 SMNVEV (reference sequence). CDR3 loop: CASSFIGGGSDDEQFF. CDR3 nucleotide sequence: TGTGCCAGCAGTTTCATCGGCGGAGGGTCCGACGATGAGCAGTTCTTC.

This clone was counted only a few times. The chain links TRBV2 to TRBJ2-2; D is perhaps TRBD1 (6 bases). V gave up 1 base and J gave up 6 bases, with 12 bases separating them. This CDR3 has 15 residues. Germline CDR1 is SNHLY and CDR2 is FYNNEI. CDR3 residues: CASSEGTVGSGELFF. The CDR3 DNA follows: TGTGCCAGCAGTGAAGGGACAGTGGGGTCCGGGGAGCTGTTTTTT.

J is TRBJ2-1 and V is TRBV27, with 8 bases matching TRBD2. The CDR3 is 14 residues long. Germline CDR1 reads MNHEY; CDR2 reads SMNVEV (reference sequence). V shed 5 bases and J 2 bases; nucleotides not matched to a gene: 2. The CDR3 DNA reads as TGTGCCAGCAGTCTCGGGGGGGCCTACAATGAGCAGTTCTTC. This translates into CASSLGGAYNEQFF.

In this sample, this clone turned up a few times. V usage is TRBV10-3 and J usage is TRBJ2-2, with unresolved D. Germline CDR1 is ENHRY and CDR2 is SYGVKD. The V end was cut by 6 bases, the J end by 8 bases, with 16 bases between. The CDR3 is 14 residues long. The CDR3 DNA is TGTGCCATCAGCCTAGGAGCCCTTGTGGGGGAGCTGTTTTTT. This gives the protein CAISLGALVGELFF.

The CDR3 protein is CASSSELQGGQPQHF. The CDR3 bases are TGTGCCAGCAGTTCTGAACTACAAGGTGGTCAGCCCCAGCATTTT. The chain employs TRBV6-2 or TRBV6-3 and TRBJ1-5; D gene uncertain. Germline V gene data show CDR1 as MNHEY and CDR2 as SVGEGT. Trimming left V 4 bases short and J 6 bases short, with 16 bases between. The CDR3 totals 15 residues.

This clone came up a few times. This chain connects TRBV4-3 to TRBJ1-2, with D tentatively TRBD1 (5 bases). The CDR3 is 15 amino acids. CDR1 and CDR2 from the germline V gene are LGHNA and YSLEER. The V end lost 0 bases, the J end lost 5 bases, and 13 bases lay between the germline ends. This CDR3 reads CASSQDWGTLYGYTF. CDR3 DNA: TGCGCCAGCAGCCAAGATTGGGGGACTTTATATGGCTACACCTTC.

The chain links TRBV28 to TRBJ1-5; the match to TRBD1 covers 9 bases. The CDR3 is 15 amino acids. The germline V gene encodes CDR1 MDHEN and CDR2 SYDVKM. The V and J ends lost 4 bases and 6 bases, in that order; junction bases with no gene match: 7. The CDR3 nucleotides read TGTGCCAGCAGTTACCCGGGACAGGGTGGTCAGCCCCAGCATTTT. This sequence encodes CASSYPGQGGQPQHF.

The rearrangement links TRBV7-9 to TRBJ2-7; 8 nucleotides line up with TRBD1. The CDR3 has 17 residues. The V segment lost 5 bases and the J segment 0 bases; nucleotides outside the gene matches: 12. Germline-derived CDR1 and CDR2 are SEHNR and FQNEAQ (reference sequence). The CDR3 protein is CASSPLGQGGNSYEQYF. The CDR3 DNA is TGTGCCAGCAGCCCGCTCGGACAGGGCGGGAACTCCTACGAGCAGTACTTC. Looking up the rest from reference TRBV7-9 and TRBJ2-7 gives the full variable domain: DTGVSQNPRHKITKRGQNVTFRCDPISEHNRLYWYRQTLGQGPEFLTYFQNEAQLEKSRLLSDRFSAERPKGSFSTLEIQRTEQGDSAMYLCASSPLGQGGNSYEQYFGPGTRLTVT.

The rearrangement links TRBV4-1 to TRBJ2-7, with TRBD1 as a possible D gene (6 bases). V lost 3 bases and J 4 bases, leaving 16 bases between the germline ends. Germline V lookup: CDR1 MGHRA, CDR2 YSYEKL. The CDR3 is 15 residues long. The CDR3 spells CASSQAEGHQYEQYF. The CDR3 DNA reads TGCGCCAGCAGCCAGGCCGAGGGACACCAATACGAGCAGTACTTC.

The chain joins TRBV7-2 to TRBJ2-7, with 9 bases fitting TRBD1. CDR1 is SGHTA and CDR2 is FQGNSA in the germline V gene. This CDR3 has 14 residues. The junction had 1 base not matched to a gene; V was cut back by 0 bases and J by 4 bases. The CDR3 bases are TGTGCCAGCAGCTTAGCGGGACAGGGTTACGAGCAGTACTTC. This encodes CASSLAGQGYEQYF.

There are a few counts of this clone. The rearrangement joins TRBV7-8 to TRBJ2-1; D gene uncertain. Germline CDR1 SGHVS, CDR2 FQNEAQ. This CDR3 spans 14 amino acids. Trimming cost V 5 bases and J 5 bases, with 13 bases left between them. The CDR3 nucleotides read TGTGCCAGCAGCACAATCTACAGCAACAATGAGCAGTTCTTC. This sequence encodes CASSTIYSNNEQFF.

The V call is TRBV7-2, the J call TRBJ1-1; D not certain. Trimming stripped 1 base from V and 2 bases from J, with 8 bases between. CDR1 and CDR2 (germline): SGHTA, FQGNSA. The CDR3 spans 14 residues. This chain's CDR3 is CASSLVLFNTEAFF. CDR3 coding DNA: TGTGCCAGCAGCTTAGTCCTTTTTAACACTGAAGCTTTCTTT.

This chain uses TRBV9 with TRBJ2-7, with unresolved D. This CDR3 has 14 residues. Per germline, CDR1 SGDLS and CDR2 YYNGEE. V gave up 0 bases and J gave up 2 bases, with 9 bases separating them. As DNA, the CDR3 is TGTGCCAGCAGCGTAGGCCCAGACGCCTACGAGCAGTACTTC. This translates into CASSVGPDAYEQYF.

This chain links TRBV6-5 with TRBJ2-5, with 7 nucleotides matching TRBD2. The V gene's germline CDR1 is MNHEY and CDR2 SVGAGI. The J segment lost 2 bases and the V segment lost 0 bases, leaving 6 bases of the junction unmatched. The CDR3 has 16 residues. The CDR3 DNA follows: TGTGCCAGCAGTTACTCGTGGGGGGAGGGACAAGAGACCCAGTACTTC. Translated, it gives CASSYSWGEGQETQYF.

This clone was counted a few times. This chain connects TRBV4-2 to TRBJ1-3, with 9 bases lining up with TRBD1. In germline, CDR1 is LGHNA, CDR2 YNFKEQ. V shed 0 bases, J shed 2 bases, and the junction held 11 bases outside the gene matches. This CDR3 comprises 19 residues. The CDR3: CASSQEGGTGTVAGNTIYF. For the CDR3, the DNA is TGTGCCAGCAGCCAAGAGGGTGGGACAGGGACAGTAGCTGGAAACACCATATATTTT.